One sample yielded the 19 T cell receptor beta chains listed below, sequenced in a study of blood T cell repertoires in COVID-19. Generated by immunoSEQ multiplex PCR, the TCRdb table keeps only in-frame clones and is missing some. Of some 270,000 clones in the sample, 85% to 90% were seen once. The sample taken for sequencing was peripheral blood. All receptors come from a woman aged 60-75 years with COVID-19, enrolled during active disease.

This clone has just one count. The chain carries TRBV5-6 and TRBJ1-1; TRBD1 matches 9 bases. Losses at the gene ends were 0 bases for V and 3 bases for J; bases not matched to a gene: 9. CDR1 and CDR2 from the germline V gene are SGHDT and YYEEEE. The CDR3 runs to 17 residues. The CDR3 sequence: CASSLVTGGWMDTEAFF. The CDR3, as DNA: TGTGCCAGCAGCTTGGTGACAGGGGGGTGGATGGACACTGAAGCTTTCTTT.

The genes are TRBV28 and TRBJ1-4; D perhaps matches TRBD1 (5 bases). V lost 0 bases, J lost 4 bases, and 9 bases lay in between. Germline loops: CDR1 MDHEN, CDR2 SYDVKM. The CDR3 is 15 residues long. CDR3 in amino acids: CASSLWAGINEKLFF. The CDR3 region has the DNA TGTGCCAGCAGTTTATGGGCAGGGATTAATGAAAAACTGTTTTTT.

The chain couples TRBV28 to TRBJ1-4; D uncertain. The CDR3 sequence is 14 residues long. The germline CDR1 and CDR2 sequences are MDHEN and SYDVKM. V lost 2 bases, J lost 6 bases, and 10 bases lay in between. The CDR3 reads CASSLDPADEKLFF. CDR3 nucleotides: TGTGCCAGCAGTTTAGACCCCGCGGATGAAAAACTGTTTTTT.

The rearrangement links TRBV3-1 (or the pseudogene TRBV3-2) to TRBJ1-1; 7 nucleotides align to TRBD1. CDR3 length: 16 amino acids. The V gene's germline CDR1 is LGHDT and CDR2 YNNKEL (reference sequence). Unmatched junction bases numbered 5, after V lost 0 bases and J lost 1 base. The CDR3 DNA reads as TGTGCCAGCAGCCAAGAGTCAGGGGGGTCGAACACTGAAGCTTTCTTT. It yields the protein CASSQESGGSNTEAFF.

This sequence joins TRBV29-1 and TRBJ1-1; D is possibly TRBD1 (6 bases). The CDR3 totals 13 residues. V was cut by 4 bases and J by 0 bases, with 9 bases left in between. From germline, CDR1 is SQVTM and CDR2 ANQGSEA. DNA of the CDR3: TGCAGCGTTGGGGACAAAATGAACACTGAAGCTTTCTTT. It specifies CSVGDKMNTEAFF.

The rearrangement links TRBV5-8 to TRBJ1-4; the match to TRBD1 covers 7 bases. The V gene's germline CDR1 is SGHTS and CDR2 YDEGEE. This CDR3 has 15 amino acids. The J segment lost 0 bases and the V segment lost 4 bases, leaving 3 bases of the junction unmatched. The CDR3 bases are TGTGCCAGCAGCCTGGGACAGTCAACTAATGAAAAACTGTTTTTT. This sequence encodes CASSLGQSTNEKLFF. The entire variable domain, with the rest obtained from reference TRBV5-8 and TRBJ1-4, is as follows: EAGVTQSPTHLIKTRGQQATLRCSPISGHTSVYWYQQALGLGLQFLLWYDEGEERNRGNFPPRFSGRQFPNYSSELNVNALELEDSALYLCASSLGQSTNEKLFFGSGTQLSVL.

The chain has TRBV2 and TRBJ1-1; D possibly corresponds to TRBD1 (5 bases). CDR3 length equals 13 residues. Germline CDR1 reads SNHLY; CDR2 reads FYNNEI. V was trimmed by 7 bases and J by 3 bases, leaving 12 bases between them. CDR3 sequence reads: CASTMGGYTEAFF. In nucleotides, the CDR3 is TGTGCCAGCACGATGGGGGGGTACACTGAAGCTTTCTTT.

The chain recombines TRBV6-5 with TRBJ1-5; 7 positions match TRBD1. The ends lost 4 bases at V and 14 bases at J; junction bases unmatched: 17. CDR3 length: 15 residues. The germline CDR1 and CDR2 sequences are MNHEY and SVGAGI. The CDR3 DNA reads TGTGCCAGCAGTTCCCTCCCCCTTGCATACAGGGGCGAGCATTTT. It yields the protein CASSSLPLAYRGEHF.

The CDR3 DNA is TGTGCCAGCAGTGAAGAGTCTGTCAGATTTGGCACTGAAGCTTTCTTT. It translates to CASSEESVRFGTEAFF. The J gene is TRBJ1-1, the V gene TRBV2; no definite D call. Trimming stripped 1 base from V and 4 bases from J, with 16 bases between. This CDR3 comprises 16 residues. CDR1 and CDR2 (germline): SNHLY, FYNNEI.

V usage is TRBV4-3 and J usage is TRBJ2-2; 8 bases are a match to TRBD2. CDR1 is LGHNA and CDR2 is YSLEER in the germline V gene. Trimming removed 10 bases from V and 1 base from J; junction bases left unmatched: 5. This CDR3 is 14 amino acids long. The CDR3 protein is CATGGAGNTGELFF. The CDR3 DNA sequence: TGCGCCACCGGGGGGGCCGGGAACACCGGGGAGCTGTTTTTT.

The genes are TRBV3-1 (or the pseudogene TRBV3-2) and TRBJ2-1; perhaps TRBD1 as D (5 bases). The CDR3 contains 18 residues. Germline loops: CDR1 LGHDT, CDR2 YNNKEL (reference sequence). V lost 3 bases and J lost 0, with 18 bases in between. In nucleotides, the CDR3 is TGTGCCAGCAGCCATCCAGGGATGAAGATGACCTCCTACAATGAGCAGTTCTTC. Its translation is CASSHPGMKMTSYNEQFF.

The chain employs TRBV6-5 and TRBJ2-1, with 8 positions matching TRBD1. Per germline, CDR1 MNHEY and CDR2 SVGAGI. Trimming cost V 6 bases and J 4 bases; bases outside gene matches: 8. The CDR3 is made up of 15 amino acids. The CDR3 here is CASSEDREFYNEQFF. The DNA of the CDR3 is TGTGCCAGCAGCGAGGACAGGGAGTTTTACAATGAGCAGTTCTTC.

The sample holds one count of this clone. The chain couples TRBV5-1 to TRBJ2-3, with 10 positions matching TRBD2. The CDR3 length is 15 residues. Germline assignment: CDR1 SGHRS and CDR2 YFSETQ. J gave up 1 base and V 4 bases, and 3 bases lay outside the gene matches. The DNA for the CDR3 is TGCGCCAGCAGCAGGAGCGGGGGGGGCACAGATACGCAGTATTTT. Its translation: CASSRSGGGTDTQYF.

The genes are TRBV5-1 and TRBJ2-1, with TRBD1 identical over 8 bases. V dropped 4 bases and J dropped 1; count of bases not matched to a gene: 7. The CDR3 runs 16 residues. Germline CDR1 and CDR2: SGHRS and YFSETQ. CDR3 sequence: CASSILTGGSYNEQFF. CDR3 nucleotides: TGCGCCAGCAGCATATTAACAGGGGGTTCCTACAATGAGCAGTTCTTC.

The chain uses TRBV19 and TRBJ1-6; possibly TRBD1 for D (5 bases). The CDR3 totals 16 residues. V lost 3 bases to trimming and J lost 4 bases, with 13 bases between them. Germline CDR1 reads LNHDA; CDR2 reads SQIVND (reference sequence). This chain's CDR3 is CASSIGDSEYNSPLHF. The CDR3 nucleotides are TGTGCCAGTAGTATCGGAGACAGCGAATATAATTCACCCCTCCACTTT.

The J gene is TRBJ1-4, the V gene TRBV6-6; 11 nucleotides match TRBD1. The CDR3 runs 14 residues. CDR1 is MNHNY, CDR2 SVGAGI, per germline (reference sequence). With 6 bases clipped from V and 8 bases from J, the junction kept 5 bases outside the gene matches. DNA for the CDR3: TGTGCCAGCAGCCCAGGGACAGGGGGGGAAAAACTGTTTTTT. It encodes CASSPGTGGEKLFF.

J is TRBJ2-2 and V is TRBV25-1; the D is unclear. The V end lost 1 base, the J end lost 6 bases, and 9 bases lay between the germline ends. Germline loops: CDR1 MGHDK, CDR2 SYGVNS. This CDR3 has 14 residues. Here the CDR3 DNA reads TGTGCCAGCAGTGAATCGTTCCCTTCCGGGGAGCTGTTTTTT. Protein sequence: CASSESFPSGELFF.

The CDR3 protein is CASSLVAGKAGELFF. Here the CDR3 DNA reads TGTGCCAGCAGCTTAGTCGCAGGGAAGGCCGGGGAGCTGTTTTTT. The V call is TRBV7-8, the J call TRBJ2-2; maybe TRBD1 (5 bases). V lost 1 base and J 6 bases, leaving 12 bases between the germline ends. This CDR3 has 15 amino acids. In germline, CDR1 is SGHVS, CDR2 FQNEAQ.

The chain combines TRBV7-8 with TRBJ1-5, with a tentative D call TRBD1 (5 bases). In germline, CDR1 is SGHVS, CDR2 FQNEAQ. The CDR3 runs 17 residues. V was cut by 0 bases and J by 3 bases, with 15 bases left in between. CDR3 coding DNA: TGTGCCAGCAGCTTAGCGCCCGGGGGAGGGAACAATCAGCCCCAGCATTTT. Its translation: CASSLAPGGGNNQPQHF.